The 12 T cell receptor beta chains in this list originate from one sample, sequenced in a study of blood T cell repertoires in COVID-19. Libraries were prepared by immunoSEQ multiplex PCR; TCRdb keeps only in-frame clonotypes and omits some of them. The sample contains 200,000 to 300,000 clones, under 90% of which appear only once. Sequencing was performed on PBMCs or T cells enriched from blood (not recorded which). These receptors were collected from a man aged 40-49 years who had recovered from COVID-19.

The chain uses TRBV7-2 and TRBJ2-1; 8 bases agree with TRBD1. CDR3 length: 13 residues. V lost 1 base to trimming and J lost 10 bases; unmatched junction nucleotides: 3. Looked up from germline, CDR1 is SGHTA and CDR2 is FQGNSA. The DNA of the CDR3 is TGTGCCAGCAGCTTAGGCAGGGGGCGAGAGCAGTTCTTC. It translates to CASSLGRGREQFF. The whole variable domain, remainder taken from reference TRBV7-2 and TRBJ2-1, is GAGVSQSPSNKVTEKGKDVELRCDPISGHTALYWYRQSLGQGLEFLIYFQGNSAPDKSGLPSDRFSAERTGGSVSTLTIQRTQQEDSAVYLCASSLGRGREQFFGPGTRLTVL.

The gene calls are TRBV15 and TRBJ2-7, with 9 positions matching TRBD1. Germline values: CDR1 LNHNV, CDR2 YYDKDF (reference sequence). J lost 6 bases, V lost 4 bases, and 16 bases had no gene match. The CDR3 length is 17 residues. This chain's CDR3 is CATSTSWGRTGEAEQYF. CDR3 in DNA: TGTGCCACCAGCACTTCATGGGGACGGACAGGGGAGGCCGAGCAGTACTTC.

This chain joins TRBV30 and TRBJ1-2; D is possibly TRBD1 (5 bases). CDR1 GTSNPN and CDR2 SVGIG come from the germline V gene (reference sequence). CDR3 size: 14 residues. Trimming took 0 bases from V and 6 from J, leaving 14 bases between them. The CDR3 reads CAWSVLGRGNGYTF. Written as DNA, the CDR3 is TGTGCCTGGAGTGTTTTGGGGCGGGGAAATGGCTACACCTTC.

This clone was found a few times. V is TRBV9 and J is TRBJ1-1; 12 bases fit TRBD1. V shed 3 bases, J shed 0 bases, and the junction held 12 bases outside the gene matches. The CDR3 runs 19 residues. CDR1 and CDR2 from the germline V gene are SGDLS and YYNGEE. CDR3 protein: CASSALGTGGSWMNTEAFF. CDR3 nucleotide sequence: TGTGCCAGCAGCGCCCTTGGGACAGGGGGCAGTTGGATGAACACTGAAGCTTTCTTT. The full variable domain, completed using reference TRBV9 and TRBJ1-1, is DSGVTQTPKHLITATGQRVTLRCSPRSGDLSVYWYQQSLDQGLQFLIQYYNGEERAKGNILERFSAQQFPDLHSELNLSSLELGDSALYFCASSALGTGGSWMNTEAFFGQGTRLTVV.

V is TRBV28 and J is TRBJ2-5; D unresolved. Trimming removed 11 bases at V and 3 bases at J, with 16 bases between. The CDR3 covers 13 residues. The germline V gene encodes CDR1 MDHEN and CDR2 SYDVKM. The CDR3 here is CACDGQAKETQYF. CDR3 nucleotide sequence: TGTGCCTGTGATGGGCAGGCTAAAGAGACCCAGTACTTC.

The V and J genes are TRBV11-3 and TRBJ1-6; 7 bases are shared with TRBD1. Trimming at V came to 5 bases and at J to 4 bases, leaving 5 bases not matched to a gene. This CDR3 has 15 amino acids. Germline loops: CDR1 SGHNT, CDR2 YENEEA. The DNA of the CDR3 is TGTGCCAGCAGCGCTGGACAGGCTTATAATTCACCCCTCCACTTT. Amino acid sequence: CASSAGQAYNSPLHF.

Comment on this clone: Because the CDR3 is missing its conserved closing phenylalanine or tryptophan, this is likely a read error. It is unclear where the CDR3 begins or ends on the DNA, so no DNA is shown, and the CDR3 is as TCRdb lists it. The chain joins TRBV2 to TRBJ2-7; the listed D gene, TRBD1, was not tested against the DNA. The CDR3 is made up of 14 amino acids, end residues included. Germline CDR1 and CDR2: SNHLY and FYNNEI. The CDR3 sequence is CASRPRQGASTSVT.

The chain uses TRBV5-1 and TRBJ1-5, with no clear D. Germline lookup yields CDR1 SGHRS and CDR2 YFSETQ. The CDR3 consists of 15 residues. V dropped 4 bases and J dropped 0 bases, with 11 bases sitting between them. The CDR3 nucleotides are TGCGCCAGCAGCGAGCGCCCAGATAGCAATCAGCCCCAGCATTTT. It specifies CASSERPDSNQPQHF.

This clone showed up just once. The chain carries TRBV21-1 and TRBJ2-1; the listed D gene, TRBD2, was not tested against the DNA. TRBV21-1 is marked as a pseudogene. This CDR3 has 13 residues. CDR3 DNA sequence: TGTGCCAGCAGCACGACTCCCCCGCATCGGCAGTTCTTC. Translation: CASSTTPPHRQFF.

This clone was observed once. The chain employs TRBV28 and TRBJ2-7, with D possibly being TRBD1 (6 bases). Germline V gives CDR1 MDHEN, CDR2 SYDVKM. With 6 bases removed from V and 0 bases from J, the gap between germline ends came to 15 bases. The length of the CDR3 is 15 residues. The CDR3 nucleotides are TGTGCCAGCAGACCCAGGACAGAGAGCTCCTACGAGCAGTACTTC. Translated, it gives CASRPRTESSYEQYF.

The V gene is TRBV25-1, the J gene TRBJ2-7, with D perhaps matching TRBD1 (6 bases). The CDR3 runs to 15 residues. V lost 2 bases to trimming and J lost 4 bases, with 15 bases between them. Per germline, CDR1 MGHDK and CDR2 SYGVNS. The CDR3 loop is CASSEPHAQGYEQYF. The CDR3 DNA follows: TGTGCCAGCAGTGAACCTCACGCACAGGGTTACGAGCAGTACTTC.

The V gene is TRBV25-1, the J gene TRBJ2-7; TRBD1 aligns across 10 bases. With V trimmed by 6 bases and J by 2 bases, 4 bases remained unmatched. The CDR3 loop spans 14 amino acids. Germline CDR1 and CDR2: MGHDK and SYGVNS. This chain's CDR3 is CASRGDRGPYEQYF. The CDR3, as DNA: TGTGCCAGCAGGGGGGACAGGGGCCCCTACGAGCAGTACTTC.